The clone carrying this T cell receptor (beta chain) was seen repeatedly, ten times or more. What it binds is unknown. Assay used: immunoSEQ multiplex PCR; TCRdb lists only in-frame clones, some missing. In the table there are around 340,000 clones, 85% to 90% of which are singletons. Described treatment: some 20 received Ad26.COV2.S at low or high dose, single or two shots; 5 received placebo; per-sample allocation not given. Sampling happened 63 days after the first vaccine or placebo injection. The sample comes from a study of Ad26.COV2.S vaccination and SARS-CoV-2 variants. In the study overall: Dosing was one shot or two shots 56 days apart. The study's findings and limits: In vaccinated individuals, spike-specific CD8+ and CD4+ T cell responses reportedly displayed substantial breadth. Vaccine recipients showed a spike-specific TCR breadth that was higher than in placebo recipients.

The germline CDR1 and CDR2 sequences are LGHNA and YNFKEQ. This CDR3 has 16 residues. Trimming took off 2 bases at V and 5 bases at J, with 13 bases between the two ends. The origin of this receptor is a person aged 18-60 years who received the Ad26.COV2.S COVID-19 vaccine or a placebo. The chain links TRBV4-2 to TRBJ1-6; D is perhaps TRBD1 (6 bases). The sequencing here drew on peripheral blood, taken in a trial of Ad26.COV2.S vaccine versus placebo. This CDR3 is CASSQKDRDDNSPLHF. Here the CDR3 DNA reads TGTGCCAGCAGCCAAAAGGACAGAGATGATAATTCACCCCTCCACTTT.